This T cell receptor beta chain was identified during a study of vaccination effects on CD4 cells after COVID-19. Of note for this clone: Its target is unknown.

The ends lost 2 bases at V and 4 bases at J; junction bases unmatched: 4. This CDR3 is 15 amino acids long. Germline V gene data show CDR1 as SGHTA and CDR2 as FQGTGA. Clones were sequenced by immunoSEQ multiplex PCR, and TCRdb holds only the in-frame ones, with some missing. Of some 68,000 clones in the sample, under 90% are singletons; the top ten hold 9% to 15%. Findings and limits, study-wide: Marked clonal contraction of infection- and vaccine-induced clones was seen late after vaccination.

ViraFEST used viral peptide pools to expand antigen-specific CD4+ T cells before sequencing. Cells that had been cultured for 10 days were the source of isolated CD4+ T cells. Nucleocapsid antibody tests were negative, and the vaccine recipients had no prior SARS-CoV-2 infection. For each well, about 1.8 million PBMC were cultured with 10 IU/ml IL-2 and around 10 ug/ml peptides. It was on days 3 and 7 that half the medium was replaced with IL-2 medium. The sequencing used CD4+ T cells from PBMCs cultured with SARS-CoV-2 spike peptides, collected before COVID-19 vaccination. The sequence was collected from a human donor who received a COVID-19 vaccine. The chain combines TRBV7-3 with TRBJ2-1; 8 bases agree with TRBD2. CDR3 coding DNA: TGTGCCAGCAGCTTAGGGTTAGCGGGATACAATGAGCAGTTCTTC. Translated: CASSLGLAGYNEQFF.